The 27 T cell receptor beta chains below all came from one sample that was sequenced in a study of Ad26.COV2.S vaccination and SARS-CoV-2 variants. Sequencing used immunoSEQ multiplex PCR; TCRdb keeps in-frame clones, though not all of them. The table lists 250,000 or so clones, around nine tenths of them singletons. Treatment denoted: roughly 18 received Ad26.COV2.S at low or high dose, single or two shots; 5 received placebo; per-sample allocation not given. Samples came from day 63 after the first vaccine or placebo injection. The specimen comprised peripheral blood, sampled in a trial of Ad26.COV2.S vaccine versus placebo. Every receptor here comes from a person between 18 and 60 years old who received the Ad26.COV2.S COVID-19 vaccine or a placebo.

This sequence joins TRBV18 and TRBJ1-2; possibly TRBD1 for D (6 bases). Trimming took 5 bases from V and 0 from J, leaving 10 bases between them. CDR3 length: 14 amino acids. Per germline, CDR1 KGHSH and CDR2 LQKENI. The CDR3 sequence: CASSRDIANYGYTF. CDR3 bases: TGTGCCAGCTCAAGGGACATAGCTAACTATGGCTACACCTTC.

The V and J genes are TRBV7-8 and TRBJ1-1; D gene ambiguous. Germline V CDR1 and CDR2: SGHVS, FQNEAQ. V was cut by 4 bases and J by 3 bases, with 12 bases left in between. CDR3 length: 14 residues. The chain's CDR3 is CASSSLQRYTEAFF. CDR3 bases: TGTGCCAGCAGCTCCCTTCAGCGGTACACTGAAGCTTTCTTT.

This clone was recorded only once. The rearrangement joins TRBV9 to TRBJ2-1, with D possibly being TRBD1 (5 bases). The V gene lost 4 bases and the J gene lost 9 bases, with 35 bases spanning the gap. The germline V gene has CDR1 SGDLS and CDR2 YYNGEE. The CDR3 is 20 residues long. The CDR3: CASSPLDSETASPRSGEQFF. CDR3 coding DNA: TGTGCCAGCAGCCCCCTAGATTCAGAGACAGCGTCTCCCCGATCCGGTGAGCAGTTCTTC.

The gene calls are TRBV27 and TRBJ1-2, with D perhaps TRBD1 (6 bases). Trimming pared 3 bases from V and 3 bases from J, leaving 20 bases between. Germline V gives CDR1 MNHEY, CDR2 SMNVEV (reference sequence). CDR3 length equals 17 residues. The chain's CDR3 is CASSFAPGGGLYYGYTF. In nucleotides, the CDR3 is TGTGCCAGCAGTTTCGCCCCGGGCGGGGGGCTGTACTATGGCTACACCTTC.

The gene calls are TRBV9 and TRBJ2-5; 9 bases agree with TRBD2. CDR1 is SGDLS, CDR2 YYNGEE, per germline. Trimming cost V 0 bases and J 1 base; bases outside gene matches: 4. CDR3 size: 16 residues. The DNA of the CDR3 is TGTGCCAGCAGCGTAGAGGCGGGGGGGTTCCAAGAGACCCAGTACTTC. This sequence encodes CASSVEAGGFQETQYF.

CDR3 nucleotide sequence: TGTGCCAGTAGTAGACAGGGGATCAACTATGGCTACACCTTC. Its protein product is CASSRQGINYGYTF. This chain links TRBV19 with TRBJ1-2, with TRBD1 matching 8 bases. CDR1 LNHDA and CDR2 SQIVND come from the germline V gene (reference sequence). V lost 4 bases, J lost 2 bases, and 3 bases stayed unmatched. CDR3 size: 14 residues. Based on the CDR3 plus reference TRBV19 and TRBJ1-2, the full variable domain is DGGITQSPKYLFRKEGQNVTLSCEQNLNHDAMYWYRQDPGQGLRLIYYSQIVNDFQKGDIAEGYSVSREKKESFPLTVTSAQKNPTAFYLCASSRQGINYGYTFGSGTRLTVV.

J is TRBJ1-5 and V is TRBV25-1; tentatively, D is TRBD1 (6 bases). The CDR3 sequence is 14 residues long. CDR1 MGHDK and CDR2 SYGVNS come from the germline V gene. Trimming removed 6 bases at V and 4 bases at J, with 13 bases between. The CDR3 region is CASRETGRNQPQHF. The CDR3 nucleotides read TGTGCCAGCAGGGAGACAGGCAGAAATCAGCCCCAGCATTTT.

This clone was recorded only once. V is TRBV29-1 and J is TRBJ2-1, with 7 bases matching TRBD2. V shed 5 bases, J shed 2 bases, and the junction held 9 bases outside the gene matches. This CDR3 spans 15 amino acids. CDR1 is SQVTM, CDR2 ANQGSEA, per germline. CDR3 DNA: TGCAGCGTTTCCTTTGAGGGAGGGGCCTACAATGAGCAGTTCTTC. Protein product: CSVSFEGGAYNEQFF.

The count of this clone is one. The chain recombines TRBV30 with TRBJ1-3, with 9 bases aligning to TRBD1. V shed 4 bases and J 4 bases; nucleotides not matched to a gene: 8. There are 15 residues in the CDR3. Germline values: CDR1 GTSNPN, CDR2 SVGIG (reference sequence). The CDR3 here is CAWKMGQGRGNTIYF. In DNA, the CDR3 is TGTGCCTGGAAAATGGGACAGGGTAGGGGAAACACCATATATTTT.

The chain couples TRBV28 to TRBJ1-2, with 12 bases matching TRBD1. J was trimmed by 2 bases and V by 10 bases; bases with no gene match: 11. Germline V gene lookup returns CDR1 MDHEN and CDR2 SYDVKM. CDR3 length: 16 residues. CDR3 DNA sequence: TGTGCCACGAAGCTTCAGGGACAGGGGGCGAACTATGGCTACACCTTC. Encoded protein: CATKLQGQGANYGYTF.

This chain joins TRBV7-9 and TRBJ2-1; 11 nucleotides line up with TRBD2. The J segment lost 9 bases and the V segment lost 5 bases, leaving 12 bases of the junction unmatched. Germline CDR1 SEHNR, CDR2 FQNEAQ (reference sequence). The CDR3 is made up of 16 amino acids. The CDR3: CASSRRLAGPWGEQFF. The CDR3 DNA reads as TGTGCCAGCAGCCGGCGACTAGCGGGGCCCTGGGGTGAGCAGTTCTTC.

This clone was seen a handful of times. The CDR3: CASSQLPAGASSTDTQYF. The CDR3, as DNA: TGTGCCAGCAGCCAACTTCCGGCAGGAGCGTCTAGCACAGATACGCAGTATTTT. The rearrangement links TRBV9 to TRBJ2-3, with D unclear. The germline CDR1 and CDR2 sequences are SGDLS and YYNGEE. This CDR3 contains 18 residues. Trimming left V 4 bases short and J 0 bases short, with 21 bases between. Supplemented by reference TRBV9 and TRBJ2-3, the full variable domain reads DSGVTQTPKHLITATGQRVTLRCSPRSGDLSVYWYQQSLDQGLQFLIQYYNGEERAKGNILERFSAQQFPDLHSELNLSSLELGDSALYFCASSQLPAGASSTDTQYFGPGTRLTVL.

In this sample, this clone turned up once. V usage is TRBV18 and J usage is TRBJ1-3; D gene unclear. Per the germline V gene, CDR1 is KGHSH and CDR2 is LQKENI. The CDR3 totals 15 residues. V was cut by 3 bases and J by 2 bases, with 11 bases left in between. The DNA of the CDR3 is TGTGCCAGCTCACCCCCGGCGTCAACTGGAAACACCATATATTTT. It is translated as CASSPPASTGNTIYF.

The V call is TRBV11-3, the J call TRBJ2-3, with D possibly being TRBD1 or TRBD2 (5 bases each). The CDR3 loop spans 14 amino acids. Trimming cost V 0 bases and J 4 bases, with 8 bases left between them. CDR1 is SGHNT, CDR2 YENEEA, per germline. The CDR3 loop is CASSLDGGSDTQYF. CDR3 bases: TGTGCCAGCAGCTTAGATGGGGGATCAGATACGCAGTATTTT.

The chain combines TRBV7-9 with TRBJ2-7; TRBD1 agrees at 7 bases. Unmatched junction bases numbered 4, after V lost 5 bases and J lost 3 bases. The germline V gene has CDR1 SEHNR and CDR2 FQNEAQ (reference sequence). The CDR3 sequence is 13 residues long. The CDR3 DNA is TGTGCCAGCAGCGGTCCAGGGGGCTACGAGCAGTACTTC. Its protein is CASSGPGGYEQYF. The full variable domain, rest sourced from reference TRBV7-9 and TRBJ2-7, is DTGVSQNPRHKITKRGQNVTFRCDPISEHNRLYWYRQTLGQGPEFLTYFQNEAQLEKSRLLSDRFSAERPKGSFSTLEIQRTEQGDSAMYLCASSGPGGYEQYFGPGTRLTVT.

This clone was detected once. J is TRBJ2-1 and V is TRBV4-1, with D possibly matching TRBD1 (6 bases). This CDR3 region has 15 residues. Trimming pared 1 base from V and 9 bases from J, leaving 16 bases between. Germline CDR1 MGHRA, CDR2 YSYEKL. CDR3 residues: CASSQGGPSLSEQFF. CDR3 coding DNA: TGCGCCAGCAGCCAAGGGGGGCCAAGCCTAAGTGAGCAGTTCTTC.

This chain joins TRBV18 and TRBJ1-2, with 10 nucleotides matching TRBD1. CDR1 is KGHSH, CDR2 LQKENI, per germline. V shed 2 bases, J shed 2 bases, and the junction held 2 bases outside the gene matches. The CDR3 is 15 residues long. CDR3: CASSPMGQGNYGYTF. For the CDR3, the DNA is TGTGCCAGCTCACCAATGGGACAGGGGAACTATGGCTACACCTTC.

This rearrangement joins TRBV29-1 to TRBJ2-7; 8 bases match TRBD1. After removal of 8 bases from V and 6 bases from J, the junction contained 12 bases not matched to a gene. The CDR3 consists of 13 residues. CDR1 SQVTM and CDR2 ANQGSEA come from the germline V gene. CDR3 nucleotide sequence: TGCAGCTCGCCTAGGCAGGGGGCTGGCGAGCAGTACGTC. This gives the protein CSSPRQGAGEQYV.

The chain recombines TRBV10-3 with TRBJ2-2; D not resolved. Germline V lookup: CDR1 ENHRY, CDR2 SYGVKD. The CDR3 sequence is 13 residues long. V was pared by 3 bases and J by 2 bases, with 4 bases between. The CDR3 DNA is TGTGCCATCAGTGATCAAAACACCGGGGAGCTGTTTTTT. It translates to CAISDQNTGELFF.

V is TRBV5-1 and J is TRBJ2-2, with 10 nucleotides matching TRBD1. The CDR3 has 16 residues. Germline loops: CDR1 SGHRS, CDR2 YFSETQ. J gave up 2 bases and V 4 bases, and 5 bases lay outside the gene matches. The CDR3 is CASSPGTGVNTGELFF. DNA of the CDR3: TGCGCCAGCAGCCCCGGGACAGGGGTTAACACCGGGGAGCTGTTTTTT.

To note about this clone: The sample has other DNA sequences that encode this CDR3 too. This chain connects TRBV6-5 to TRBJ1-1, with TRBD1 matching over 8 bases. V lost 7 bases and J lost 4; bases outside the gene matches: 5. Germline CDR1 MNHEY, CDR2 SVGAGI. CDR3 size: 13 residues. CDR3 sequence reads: CASTPTGGTEAFF. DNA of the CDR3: TGTGCCAGCACTCCAACAGGGGGCACTGAAGCTTTCTTT.

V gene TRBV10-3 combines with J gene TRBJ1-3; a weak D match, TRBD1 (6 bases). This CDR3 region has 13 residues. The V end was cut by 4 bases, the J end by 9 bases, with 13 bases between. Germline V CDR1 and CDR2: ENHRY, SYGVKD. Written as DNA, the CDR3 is TGTGCCATCAGTGTCGCAGGGGCGGGCACCATATATTTT. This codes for CAISVAGAGTIYF.

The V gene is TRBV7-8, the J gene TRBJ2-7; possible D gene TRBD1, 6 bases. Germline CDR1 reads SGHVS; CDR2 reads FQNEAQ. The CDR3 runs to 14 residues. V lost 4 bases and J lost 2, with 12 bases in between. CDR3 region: CASSSRTETYEQYV. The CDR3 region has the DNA TGTGCCAGCAGCTCAAGGACAGAGACCTACGAGCAGTACGTC.

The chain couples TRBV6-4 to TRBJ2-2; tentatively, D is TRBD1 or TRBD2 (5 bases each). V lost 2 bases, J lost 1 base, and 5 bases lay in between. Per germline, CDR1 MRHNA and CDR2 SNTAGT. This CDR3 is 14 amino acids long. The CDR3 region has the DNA TGTGCCAGCAGTGACGGGGGGAACACCGGGGAGCTGTTTTTT. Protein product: CASSDGGNTGELFF.

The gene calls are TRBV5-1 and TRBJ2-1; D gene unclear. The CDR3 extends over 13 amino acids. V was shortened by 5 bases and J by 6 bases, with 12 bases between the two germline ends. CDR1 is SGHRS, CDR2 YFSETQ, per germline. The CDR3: CASRQITTNEQFF. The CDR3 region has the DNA TGCGCCAGCAGACAAATAACGACCAATGAGCAGTTCTTC.

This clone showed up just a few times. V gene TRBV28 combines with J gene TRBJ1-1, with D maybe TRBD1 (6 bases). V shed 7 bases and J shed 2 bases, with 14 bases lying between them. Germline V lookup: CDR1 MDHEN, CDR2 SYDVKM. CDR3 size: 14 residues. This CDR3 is CASITQGANTEAFF. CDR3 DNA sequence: TGTGCCAGCATTACACAGGGTGCAAACACTGAAGCTTTCTTT.

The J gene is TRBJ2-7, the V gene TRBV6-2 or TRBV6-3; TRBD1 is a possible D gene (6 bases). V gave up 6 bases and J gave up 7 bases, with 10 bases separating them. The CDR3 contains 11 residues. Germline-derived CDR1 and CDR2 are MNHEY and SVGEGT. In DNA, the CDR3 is TGTGCCAGCAGCCAGGGGCGGGAGCAGTACGTC. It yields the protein CASSQGREQYV.